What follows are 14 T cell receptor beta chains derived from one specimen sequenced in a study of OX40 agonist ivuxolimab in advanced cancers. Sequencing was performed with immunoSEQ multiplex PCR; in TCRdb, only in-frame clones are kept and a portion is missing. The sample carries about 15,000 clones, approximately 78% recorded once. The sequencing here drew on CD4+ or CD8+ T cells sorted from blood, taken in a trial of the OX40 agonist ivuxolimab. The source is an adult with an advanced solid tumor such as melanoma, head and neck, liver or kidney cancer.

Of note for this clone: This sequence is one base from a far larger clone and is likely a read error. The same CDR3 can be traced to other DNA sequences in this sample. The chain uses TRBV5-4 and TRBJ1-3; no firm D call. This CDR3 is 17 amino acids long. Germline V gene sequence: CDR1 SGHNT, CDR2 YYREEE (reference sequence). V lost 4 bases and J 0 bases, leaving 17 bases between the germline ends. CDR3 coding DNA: TGTGCCAGCAGCCAATACGGTGGTGAGAGCTCTGGAAACACCATATATTTT. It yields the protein CASSQYGGESSGNTIYF.

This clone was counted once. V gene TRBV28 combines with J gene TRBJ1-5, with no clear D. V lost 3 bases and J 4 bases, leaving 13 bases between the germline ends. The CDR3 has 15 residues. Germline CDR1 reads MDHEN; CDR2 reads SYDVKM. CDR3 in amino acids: CASSLFGSSNQPQHF. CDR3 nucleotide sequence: TGTGCCAGCAGTTTGTTTGGCAGCTCGAATCAGCCCCAGCATTTT.

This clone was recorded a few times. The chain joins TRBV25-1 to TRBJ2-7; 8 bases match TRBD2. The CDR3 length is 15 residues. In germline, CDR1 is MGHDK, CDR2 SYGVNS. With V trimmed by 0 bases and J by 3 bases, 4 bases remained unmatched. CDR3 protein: CASSEYSGAYYEQYF. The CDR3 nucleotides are TGTGCCAGCAGTGAATATAGCGGGGCATACTACGAGCAGTACTTC.

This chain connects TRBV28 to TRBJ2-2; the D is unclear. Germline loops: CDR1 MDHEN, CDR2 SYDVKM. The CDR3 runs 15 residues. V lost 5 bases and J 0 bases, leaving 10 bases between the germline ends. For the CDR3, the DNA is TGTGCCAGCAGTCCGAGGACGGCGAACACCGGGGAGCTGTTTTTT. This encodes CASSPRTANTGELFF.

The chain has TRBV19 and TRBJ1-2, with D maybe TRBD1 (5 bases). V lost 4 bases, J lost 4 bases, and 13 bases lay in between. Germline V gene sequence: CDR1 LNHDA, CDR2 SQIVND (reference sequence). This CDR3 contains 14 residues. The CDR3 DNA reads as TGTGCCAGTAGTACTATACAGGAATCCTATGGCTACACCTTC. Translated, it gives CASSTIQESYGYTF.

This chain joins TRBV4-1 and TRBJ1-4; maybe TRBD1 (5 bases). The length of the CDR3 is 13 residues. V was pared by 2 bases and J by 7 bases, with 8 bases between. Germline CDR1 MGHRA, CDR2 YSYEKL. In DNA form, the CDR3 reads TGCGCCAGCAGCCAAATACAGGTTGAAAAACTGTTTTTT. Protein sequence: CASSQIQVEKLFF.

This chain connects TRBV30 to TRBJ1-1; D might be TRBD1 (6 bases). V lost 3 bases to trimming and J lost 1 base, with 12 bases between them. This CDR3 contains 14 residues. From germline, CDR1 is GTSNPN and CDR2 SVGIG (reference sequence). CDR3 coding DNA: TGTGCCTGGAGGCCGGGACACGGGAACACTGAAGCTTTCTTT. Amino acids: CAWRPGHGNTEAFF.

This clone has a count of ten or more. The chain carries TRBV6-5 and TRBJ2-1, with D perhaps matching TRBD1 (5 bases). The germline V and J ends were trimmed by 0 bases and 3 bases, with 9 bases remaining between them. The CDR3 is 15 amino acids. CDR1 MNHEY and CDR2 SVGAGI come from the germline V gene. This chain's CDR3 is CASSYSAGFYNEQFF. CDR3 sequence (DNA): TGTGCCAGCAGTTACTCCGCAGGGTTCTACAATGAGCAGTTCTTC.

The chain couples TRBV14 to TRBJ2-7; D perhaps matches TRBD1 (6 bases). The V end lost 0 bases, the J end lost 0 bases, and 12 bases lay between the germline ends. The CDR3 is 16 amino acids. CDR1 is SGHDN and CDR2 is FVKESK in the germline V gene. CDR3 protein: CASSQDMDSLSYEQYF. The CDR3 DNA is TGTGCCAGCAGCCAAGATATGGACAGCCTCTCCTACGAGCAGTACTTC. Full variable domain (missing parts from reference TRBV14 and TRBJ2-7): EAGVTQFPSHSVIEKGQTVTLRCDPISGHDNLYWYRRVMGKEIKFLLHFVKESKQDESGMPNNRFLAERTGGTYSTLKVQPAELEDSGVYFCASSQDMDSLSYEQYFGPGTRLTVT.

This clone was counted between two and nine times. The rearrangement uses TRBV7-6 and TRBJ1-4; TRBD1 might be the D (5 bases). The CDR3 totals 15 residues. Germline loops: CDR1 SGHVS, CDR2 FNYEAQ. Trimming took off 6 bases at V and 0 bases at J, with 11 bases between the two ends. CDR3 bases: TGTGCCAGCAGGCGGAGGGACGCAACTAATGAAAAACTGTTTTTT. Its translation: CASRRRDATNEKLFF.

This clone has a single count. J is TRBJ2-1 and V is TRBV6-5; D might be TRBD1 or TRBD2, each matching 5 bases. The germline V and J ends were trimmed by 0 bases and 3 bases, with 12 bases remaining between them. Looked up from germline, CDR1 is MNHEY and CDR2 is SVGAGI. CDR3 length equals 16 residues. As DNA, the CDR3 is TGTGCCAGCAGTTACTCGGAGAGGGGCAACTACAATGAGCAGTTCTTC. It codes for CASSYSERGNYNEQFF.

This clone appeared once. The DNA of the CDR3 is TGTGCCAGCAGCTTAGGGTCAGGGATCAATCAGCCCCAGCATTTT. Translating gives CASSLGSGINQPQHF. The chain is built from TRBV7-8 and TRBJ1-5, with D possibly being TRBD1 (5 bases). The CDR3 covers 15 residues. Trimming took off 1 base at V and 3 bases at J, with 10 bases between the two ends. Germline V CDR1 and CDR2: SGHVS, FQNEAQ.

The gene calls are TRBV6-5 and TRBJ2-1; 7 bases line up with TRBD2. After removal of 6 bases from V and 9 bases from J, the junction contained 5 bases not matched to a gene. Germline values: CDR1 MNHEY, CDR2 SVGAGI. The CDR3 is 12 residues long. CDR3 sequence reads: CASSPGEGEQFF. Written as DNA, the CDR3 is TGTGCCAGCAGCCCCGGGGAGGGTGAGCAGTTCTTC.

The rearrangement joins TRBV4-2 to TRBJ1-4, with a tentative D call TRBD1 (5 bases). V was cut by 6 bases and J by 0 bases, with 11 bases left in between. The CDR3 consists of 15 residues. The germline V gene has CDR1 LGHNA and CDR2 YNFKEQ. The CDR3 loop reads CASRLDSATNEKLFF. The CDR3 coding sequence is TGTGCCAGCAGGCTCGACAGTGCAACTAATGAAAAACTGTTTTTT.